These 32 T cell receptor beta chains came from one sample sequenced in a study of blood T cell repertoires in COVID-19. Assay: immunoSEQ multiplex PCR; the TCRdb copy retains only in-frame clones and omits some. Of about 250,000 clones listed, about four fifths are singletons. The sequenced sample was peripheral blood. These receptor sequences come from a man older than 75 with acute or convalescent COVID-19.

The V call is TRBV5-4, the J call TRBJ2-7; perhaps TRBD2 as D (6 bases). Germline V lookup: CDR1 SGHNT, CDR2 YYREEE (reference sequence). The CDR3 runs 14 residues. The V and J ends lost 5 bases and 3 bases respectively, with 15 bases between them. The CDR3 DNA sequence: TGTGCCAGCAGTCCGGTGGGGGGTAACTACGAGCAGTACTTC. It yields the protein CASSPVGGNYEQYF. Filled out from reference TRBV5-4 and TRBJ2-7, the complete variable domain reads ETGVTQSPTHLIKTRGQQVTLRCSSQSGHNTVSWYQQALGQGPQFIFQYYREEENGRGNFPPRFSGLQFPNYSSELNVNALELDDSALYLCASSPVGGNYEQYFGPGTRLTVT.

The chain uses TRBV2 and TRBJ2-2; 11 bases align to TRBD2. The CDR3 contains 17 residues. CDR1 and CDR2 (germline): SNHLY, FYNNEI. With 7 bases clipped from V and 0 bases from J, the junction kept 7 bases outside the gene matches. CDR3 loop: CASTRSGGDANTGELFF. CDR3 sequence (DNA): TGTGCCAGCACCCGTAGCGGGGGGGACGCGAACACCGGGGAGCTGTTTTTT.

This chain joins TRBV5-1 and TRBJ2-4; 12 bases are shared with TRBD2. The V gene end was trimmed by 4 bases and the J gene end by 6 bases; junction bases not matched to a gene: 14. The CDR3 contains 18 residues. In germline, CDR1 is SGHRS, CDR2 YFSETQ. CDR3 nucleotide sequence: TGCGCCAGCAGCCCGGGGGCTAGCGGGGGGGCCTGGAGAAACATTCAGTACTTC. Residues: CASSPGASGGAWRNIQYF.

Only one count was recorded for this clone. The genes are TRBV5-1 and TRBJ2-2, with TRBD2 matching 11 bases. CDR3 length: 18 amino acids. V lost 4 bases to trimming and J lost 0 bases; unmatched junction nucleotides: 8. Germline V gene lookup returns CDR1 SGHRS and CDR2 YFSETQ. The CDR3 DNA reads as TGCGCCAGCAGCCCACGCCCTAGCGGGGGGACGAACACCGGGGAGCTGTTTTTT. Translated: CASSPRPSGGTNTGELFF.

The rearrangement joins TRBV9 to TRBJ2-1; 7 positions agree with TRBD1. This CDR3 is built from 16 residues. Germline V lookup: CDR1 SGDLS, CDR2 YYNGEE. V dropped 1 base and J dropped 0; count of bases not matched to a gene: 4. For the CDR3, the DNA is TGTGCCAGCAGCGTAAGACAGGGCTTCTCCTACAATGAGCAGTTCTTC. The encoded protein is CASSVRQGFSYNEQFF.

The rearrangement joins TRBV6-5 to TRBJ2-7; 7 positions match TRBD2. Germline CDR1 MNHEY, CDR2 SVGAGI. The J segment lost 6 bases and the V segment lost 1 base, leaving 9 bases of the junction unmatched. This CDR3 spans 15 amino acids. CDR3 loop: CASSYWTGGPGEQYF. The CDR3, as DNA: TGTGCCAGCAGTTACTGGACGGGGGGTCCTGGCGAGCAGTACTTC.

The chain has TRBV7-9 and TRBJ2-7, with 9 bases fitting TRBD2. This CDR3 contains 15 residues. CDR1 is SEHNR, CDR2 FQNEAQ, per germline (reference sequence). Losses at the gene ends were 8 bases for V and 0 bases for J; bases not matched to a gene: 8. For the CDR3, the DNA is TGTGCCAGCGGTAGGGCGGGGGGGAGCTCCTACGAGCAGTACTTC. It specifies CASGRAGGSSYEQYF.

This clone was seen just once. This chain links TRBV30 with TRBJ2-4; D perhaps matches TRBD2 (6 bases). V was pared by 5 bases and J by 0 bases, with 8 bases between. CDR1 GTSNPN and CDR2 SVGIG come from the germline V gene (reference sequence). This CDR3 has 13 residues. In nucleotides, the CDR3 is TGTGCCTGGGCGGGGCTAGCCAAAAACATTCAGTACTTC. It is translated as CAWAGLAKNIQYF. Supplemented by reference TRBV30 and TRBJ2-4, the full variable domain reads SQTIHQWPATLVQPVGSPLSLECTVEGTSNPNLYWYRQAAGRGLQLLFYSVGIGQISSEVPQNLSASRPQDRQFILSSKKLLLSDSGFYLCAWAGLAKNIQYFGAGTRLSVL.

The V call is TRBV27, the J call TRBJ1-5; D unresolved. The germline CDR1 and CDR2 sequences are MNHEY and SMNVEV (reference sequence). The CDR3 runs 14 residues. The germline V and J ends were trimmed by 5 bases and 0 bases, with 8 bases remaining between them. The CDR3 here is CASSIAYSNQPQHF. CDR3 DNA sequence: TGTGCCAGCAGTATAGCTTATAGCAATCAGCCCCAGCATTTT.

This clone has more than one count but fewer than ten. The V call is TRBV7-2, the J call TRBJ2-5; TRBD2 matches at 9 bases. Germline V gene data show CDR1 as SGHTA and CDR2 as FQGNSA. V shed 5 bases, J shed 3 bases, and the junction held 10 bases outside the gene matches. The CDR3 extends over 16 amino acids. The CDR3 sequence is CASSPRGTSREETQYF. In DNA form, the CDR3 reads TGTGCCAGCAGCCCCCGAGGGACTAGCAGGGAAGAGACCCAGTACTTC.

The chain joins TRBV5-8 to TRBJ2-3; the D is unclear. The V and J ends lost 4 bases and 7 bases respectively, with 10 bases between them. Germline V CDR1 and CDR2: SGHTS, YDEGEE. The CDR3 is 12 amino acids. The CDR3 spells CASSRRSNTQYF. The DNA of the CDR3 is TGTGCCAGCAGCCGCCGGTCGAATACGCAGTATTTT.

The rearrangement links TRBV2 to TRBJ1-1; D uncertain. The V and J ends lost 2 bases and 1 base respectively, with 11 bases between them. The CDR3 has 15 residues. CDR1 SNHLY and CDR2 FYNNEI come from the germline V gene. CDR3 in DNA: TGTGCCAGCAGTGAAAGGCTAACAGCGAACACTGAAGCTTTCTTT. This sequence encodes CASSERLTANTEAFF.

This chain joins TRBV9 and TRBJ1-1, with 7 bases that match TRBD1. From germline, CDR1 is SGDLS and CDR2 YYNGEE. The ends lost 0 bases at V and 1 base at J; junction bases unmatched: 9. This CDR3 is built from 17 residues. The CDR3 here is CASSVAGRGDSNTEAFF. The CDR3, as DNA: TGTGCCAGCAGCGTAGCTGGCAGGGGGGATTCGAACACTGAAGCTTTCTTT.

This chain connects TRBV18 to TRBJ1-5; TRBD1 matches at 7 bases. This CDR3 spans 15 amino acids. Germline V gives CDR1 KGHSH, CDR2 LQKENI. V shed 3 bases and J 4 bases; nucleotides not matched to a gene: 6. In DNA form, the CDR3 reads TGTGCCAGCTCACCTCGGGACAGCTTAAATCAGCCCCAGCATTTT. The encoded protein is CASSPRDSLNQPQHF.

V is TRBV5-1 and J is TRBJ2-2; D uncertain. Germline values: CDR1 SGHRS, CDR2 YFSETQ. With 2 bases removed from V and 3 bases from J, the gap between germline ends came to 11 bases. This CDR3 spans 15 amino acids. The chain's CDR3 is CASSLGAADTGELFF. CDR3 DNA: TGCGCCAGCAGCTTAGGCGCCGCGGACACCGGGGAGCTGTTTTTT.

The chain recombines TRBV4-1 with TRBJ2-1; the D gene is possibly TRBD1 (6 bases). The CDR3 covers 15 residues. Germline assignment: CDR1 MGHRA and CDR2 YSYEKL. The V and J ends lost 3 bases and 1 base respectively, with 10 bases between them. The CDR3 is CASSQDSQSYNEQFF. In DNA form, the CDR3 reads TGCGCCAGCAGCCAGGACAGCCAATCCTACAATGAGCAGTTCTTC.

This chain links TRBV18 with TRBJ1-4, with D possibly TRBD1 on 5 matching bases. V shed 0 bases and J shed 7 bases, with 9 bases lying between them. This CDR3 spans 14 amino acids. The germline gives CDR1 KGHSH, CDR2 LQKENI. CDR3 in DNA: TGTGCCAGCTCACCACCGGGAGGGGTTGAAAAACTGTTTTTT. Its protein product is CASSPPGGVEKLFF.

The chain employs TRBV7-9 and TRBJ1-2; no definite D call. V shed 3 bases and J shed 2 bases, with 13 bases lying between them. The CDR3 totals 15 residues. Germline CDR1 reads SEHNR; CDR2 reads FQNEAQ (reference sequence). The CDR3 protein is CASSFFSGYNYGYTF. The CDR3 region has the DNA TGTGCCAGCAGCTTTTTTTCAGGATACAACTATGGCTACACCTTC. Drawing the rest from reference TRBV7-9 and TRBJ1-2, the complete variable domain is DTGVSQNPRHKITKRGQNVTFRCDPISEHNRLYWYRQTLGQGPEFLTYFQNEAQLEKSRLLSDRFSAERPKGSFSTLEIQRTEQGDSAMYLCASSFFSGYNYGYTFGSGTRLTVV.

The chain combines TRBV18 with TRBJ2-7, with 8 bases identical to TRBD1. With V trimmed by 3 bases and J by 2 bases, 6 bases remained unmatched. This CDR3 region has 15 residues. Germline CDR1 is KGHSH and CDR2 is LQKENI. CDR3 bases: TGTGCCAGCTCACCCTACGGACAGGGCCCCTACGAGCAGTACTTC. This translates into CASSPYGQGPYEQYF.

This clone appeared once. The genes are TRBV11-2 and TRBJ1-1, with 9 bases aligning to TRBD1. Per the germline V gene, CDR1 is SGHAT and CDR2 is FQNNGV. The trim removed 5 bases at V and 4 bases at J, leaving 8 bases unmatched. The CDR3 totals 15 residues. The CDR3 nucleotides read TGTGCCAGCAGCCCCAGGACAGGGGTCGGCACTGAAGCTTTCTTT. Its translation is CASSPRTGVGTEAFF.

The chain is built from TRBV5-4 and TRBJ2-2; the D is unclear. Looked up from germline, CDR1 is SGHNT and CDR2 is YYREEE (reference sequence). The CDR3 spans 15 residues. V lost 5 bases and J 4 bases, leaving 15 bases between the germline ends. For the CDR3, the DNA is TGTGCCAGCAGTTCCGGCGGATATAGCACCGGGGAGCTGTTTTTT. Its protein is CASSSGGYSTGELFF. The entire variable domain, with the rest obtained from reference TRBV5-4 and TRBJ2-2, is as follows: ETGVTQSPTHLIKTRGQQVTLRCSSQSGHNTVSWYQQALGQGPQFIFQYYREEENGRGNFPPRFSGLQFPNYSSELNVNALELDDSALYLCASSSGGYSTGELFFGEGSRLTVL.

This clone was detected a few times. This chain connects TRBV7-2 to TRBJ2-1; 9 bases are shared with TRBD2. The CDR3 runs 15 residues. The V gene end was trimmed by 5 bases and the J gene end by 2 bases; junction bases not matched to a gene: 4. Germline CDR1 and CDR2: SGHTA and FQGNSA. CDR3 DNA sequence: TGTGCCAGCAGCCCGCGGGGGGGAGCCTACAATGAGCAGTTCTTC. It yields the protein CASSPRGGAYNEQFF.

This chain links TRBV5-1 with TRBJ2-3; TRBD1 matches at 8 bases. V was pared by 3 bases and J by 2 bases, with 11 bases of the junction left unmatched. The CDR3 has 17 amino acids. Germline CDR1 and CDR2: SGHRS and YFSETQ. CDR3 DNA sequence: TGCGCCAGCAGCTCCCCGGGACAGGTCATGTCCACAGATACGCAGTATTTT. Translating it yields CASSSPGQVMSTDTQYF.

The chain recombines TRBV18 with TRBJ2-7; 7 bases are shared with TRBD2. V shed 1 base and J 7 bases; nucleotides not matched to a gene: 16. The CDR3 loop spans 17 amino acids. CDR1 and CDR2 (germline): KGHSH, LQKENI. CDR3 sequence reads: CASSPLFRAGRSDEQYF. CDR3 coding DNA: TGTGCCAGCTCACCACTTTTCAGGGCCGGGAGGAGTGATGAGCAGTACTTC.

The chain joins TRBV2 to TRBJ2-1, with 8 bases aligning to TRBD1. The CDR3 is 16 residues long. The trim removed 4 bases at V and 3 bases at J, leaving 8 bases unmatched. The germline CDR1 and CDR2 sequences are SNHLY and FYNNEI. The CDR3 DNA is TGTGCCAGCAGTGCCTACGGACAGGGTCTCTACAATGAGCAGTTCTTC. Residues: CASSAYGQGLYNEQFF. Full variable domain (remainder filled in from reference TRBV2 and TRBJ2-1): EPEVTQTPSHQVTQMGQEVILRCVPISNHLYFYWYRQILGQKVEFLVSFYNNEISEKSEIFDDQFSVERPDGSNFTLKIRSTKLEDSAMYFCASSAYGQGLYNEQFFGPGTRLTVL.

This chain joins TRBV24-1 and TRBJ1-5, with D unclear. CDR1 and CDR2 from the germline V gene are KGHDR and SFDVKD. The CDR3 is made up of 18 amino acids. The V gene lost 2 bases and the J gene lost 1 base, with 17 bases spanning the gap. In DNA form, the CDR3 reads TGTGCCACCAGTGATTCTAGATCCGGCCGCTGGAGCAATCAGCCCCAGCATTTT. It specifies CATSDSRSGRWSNQPQHF.

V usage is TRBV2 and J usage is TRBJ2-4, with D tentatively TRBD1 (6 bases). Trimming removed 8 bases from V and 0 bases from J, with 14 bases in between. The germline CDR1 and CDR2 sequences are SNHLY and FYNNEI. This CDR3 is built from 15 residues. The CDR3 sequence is CASHTGSLAKNIQYF. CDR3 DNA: TGTGCCAGCCATACAGGGTCCTTAGCCAAAAACATTCAGTACTTC. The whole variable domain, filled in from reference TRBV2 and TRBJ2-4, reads EPEVTQTPSHQVTQMGQEVILRCVPISNHLYFYWYRQILGQKVEFLVSFYNNEISEKSEIFDDQFSVERPDGSNFTLKIRSTKLEDSAMYFCASHTGSLAKNIQYFGAGTRLSVL.

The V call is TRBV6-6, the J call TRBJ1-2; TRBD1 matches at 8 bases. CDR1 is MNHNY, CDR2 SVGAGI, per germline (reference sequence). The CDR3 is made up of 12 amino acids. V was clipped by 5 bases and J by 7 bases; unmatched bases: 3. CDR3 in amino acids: CASSIDRGGYTF. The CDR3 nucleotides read TGTGCCAGCAGTATTGACAGGGGTGGCTACACCTTC.

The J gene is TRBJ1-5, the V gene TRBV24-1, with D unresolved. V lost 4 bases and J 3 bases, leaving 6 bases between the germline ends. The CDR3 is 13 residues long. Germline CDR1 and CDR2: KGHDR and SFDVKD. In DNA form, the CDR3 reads TGTGCCACCAGTGAAACTTACAATCAGCCCCAGCATTTT. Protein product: CATSETYNQPQHF.

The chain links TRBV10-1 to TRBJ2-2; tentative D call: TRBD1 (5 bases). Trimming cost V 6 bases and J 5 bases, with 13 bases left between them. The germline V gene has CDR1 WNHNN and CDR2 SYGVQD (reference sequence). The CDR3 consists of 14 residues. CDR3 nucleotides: TGCGCCAGCAGGGACAACAGTAGAACCGGGGAGCTGTTTTTT. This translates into CASRDNSRTGELFF.

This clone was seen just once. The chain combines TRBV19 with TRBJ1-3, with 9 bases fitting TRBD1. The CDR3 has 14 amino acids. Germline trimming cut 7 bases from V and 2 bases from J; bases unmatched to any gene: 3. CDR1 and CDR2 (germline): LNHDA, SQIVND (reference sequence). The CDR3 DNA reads TGTGCCAGTACTGGACAGGGGACTGGAAACACCATATATTTT. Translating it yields CASTGQGTGNTIYF.

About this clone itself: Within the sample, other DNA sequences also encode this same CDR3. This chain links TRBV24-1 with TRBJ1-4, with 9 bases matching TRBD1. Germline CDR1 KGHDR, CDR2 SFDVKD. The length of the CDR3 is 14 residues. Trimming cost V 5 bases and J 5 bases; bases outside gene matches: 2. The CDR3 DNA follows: TGTGCCACCAGTGCTGGACAGGGGAATGAAAAACTGTTTTTT. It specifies CATSAGQGNEKLFF.